What follows are 2 T cell receptor beta chains derived from one specimen sequenced in a study of shared clonotypes between healthy human individuals. TCRdb's table, derived via immunoSEQ multiplex PCR, lists solely in-frame clones and lacks some. The sample lists about 110,000 clones, around two thirds occurring once. The source material was memory CD8+ T cells sorted from blood. Sample subset: CD45RO+ cells pooled with CCR7-negative TemRA cells. The receptors shown here come from a woman aged 25 to 39 in good health.

DNA of the CDR3: TGTGCCAGCAGTCGGGGAGGTCCCACTGAAGCTTTCTTT. This codes for CASSRGGPTEAFF. The V call is TRBV25-1, the J call TRBJ1-1; D gene unclear. CDR3 length equals 13 residues. CDR1 and CDR2 from the germline V gene are MGHDK and SYGVNS. Deletions cut 5 bases from V and 4 bases from J, with 11 bases between.

This clone came up once. J is TRBJ1-2 and V is TRBV4-1; D is perhaps TRBD1 (5 bases). Germline CDR1 is MGHRA and CDR2 is YSYEKL. Trimming cost V 5 bases and J 2 bases, with 15 bases left between them. This CDR3 has 15 amino acids. CDR3 coding DNA: TGCGCCAGCAGCTTTACGTCAGAGGGGAACTATGGCTACACCTTC. Its translation: CASSFTSEGNYGYTF.